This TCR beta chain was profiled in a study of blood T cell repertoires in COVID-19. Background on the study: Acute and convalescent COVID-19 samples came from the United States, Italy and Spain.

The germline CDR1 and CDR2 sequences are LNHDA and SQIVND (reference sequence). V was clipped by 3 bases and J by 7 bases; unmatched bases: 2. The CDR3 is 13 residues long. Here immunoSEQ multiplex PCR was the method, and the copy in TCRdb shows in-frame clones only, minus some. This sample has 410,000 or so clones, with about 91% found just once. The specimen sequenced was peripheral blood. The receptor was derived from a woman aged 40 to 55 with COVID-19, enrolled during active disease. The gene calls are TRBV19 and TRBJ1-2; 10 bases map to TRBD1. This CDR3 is CASSIGQGGGYTF. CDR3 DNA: TGTGCCAGTAGTATCGGACAGGGGGGTGGCTACACCTTC.